Listed below are T cell receptor beta chains from one sample, sequenced in a study of shared clonotypes between healthy human individuals. Method: immunoSEQ multiplex PCR; TCRdb's copy keeps in-frame clones and lacks some. The table includes about 610,000 clones, approximately 96% detected once. Sample: naive CD8+ T cells sorted from blood. These receptors came from a woman aged 25 to 39 in good health. Each CDR3 is given with its conserved first and last residue. Each record gives: D gene, V gene, J gene, clone size, CDR3 DNA, CDR3 protein. The D gene is left open where the match is weak. A clone size is listed for some rows: how often the clone was seen (once, few, many), or a class if it is expanded.

TRBD2,TRBV5-8,TRBJ2-3,-,TGTGCCAGCAGCTTGAAGACTAGCGGGAGTTCTGATACGCAGTATTTT,CASSLKTSGSSDTQYF
-,TRBV7-9,TRBJ2-5,-,TGTGCCAGCAGCGCTAAGACCGGGACGCCGGAACCACAAGAGACCCAGTACTTC,CASSAKTGTPEPQETQYF
-,TRBV29-1,TRBJ2-5,-,TGCAGCGCTCTTGGGGGGTCCCACCAAGAGACCCAGTACTTC,CSALGGSHQETQYF
-,TRBV11-2,TRBJ2-7,-,TGTGCCAGCAGCTCCCGGGAATATATTGAGGCCTACGAGCAGTACTTC,CASSSREYIEAYEQYF
TRBD2,TRBV5-1,TRBJ2-7,-,TGCGCCAGCAGCTTGGTGGGGCGGGAGAGCTCCTACGAGCAGTACTTC,CASSLVGRESSYEQYF
TRBD1,TRBV11-2,TRBJ2-5,once,TGTGCCAGCAGGGGACCGGGACAGGGGGTTGGGGCCCAGTACTTC,CASRGPGQGVGAQYF
-,TRBV19,TRBJ1-2,-,TGTGCCAGTAGTTTATGGTCGGCTAACTATGGCTACACCTTC,CASSLWSANYGYTF
TRBD2,TRBV28,TRBJ2-5,-,TGTGCCAGCAGTCCCCGGGGGACTAGGGAGACCCAGTACTTC,CASSPRGTRETQYF
TRBD1,TRBV7-9,TRBJ1-2,-,TGTGCCAGCAGGGTTTCGACAGGGCTCTATGGCTACACCTTC,CASRVSTGLYGYTF
-,TRBV5-4,TRBJ2-7,-,TGTGCCAGCAGCTTGGTAAGCGAGCAGTACTTC,CASSLVSEQYF
-,TRBV5-1,TRBJ1-2,-,TGCGCCAGCAGCAAGACAACACCGGGGAACTATGGCTACACCTTC,CASSKTTPGNYGYTF
-,TRBV28,TRBJ1-1,-,TGTGCCAGCAGTTTGAGGGCGGCGTGGAACACTGAAGCTTTCTTT,CASSLRAAWNTEAFF
-,TRBV27,TRBJ1-5,-,TGTGCCAGCAGTTTTCGCCAGGGCGGCAATCAGCCCCAGCATTTT,CASSFRQGGNQPQHF
-,TRBV4-1,TRBJ1-1,-,TGCGCCAGCAGCCGAGGACATTTGAACACTGAAGCTTTCTTT,CASSRGHLNTEAFF
-,TRBV10-1,TRBJ1-2,-,TGCGCCAGCAGTGAAAATATAGGGGATGGCTACACCTTC,CASSENIGDGYTF
-,TRBV6-1,TRBJ1-2,-,TGTGCCAGCAGAACCTTACAGGGAACGGCCTATGGCTACACCTTC,CASRTLQGTAYGYTF
-,TRBV5-6,TRBJ2-7,-,TGTGCCAGCAGCTTGCACCCTCGAGGGGCCGGAGAGCAGTACTTC,CASSLHPRGAGEQYF
TRBD1,TRBV7-6,TRBJ1-2,-,TGTGCCAGCAGCTCGACAGGGGGTATCAACTATGGCTACACCTTC,CASSSTGGINYGYTF
-,TRBV5-1,TRBJ2-2,-,TGCGCCAGCAGCCCGCTCGACAGCGTGCGTCCCGGGGAGCTGTTTTTT,CASSPLDSVRPGELFF
-,TRBV11-2,TRBJ2-7,-,TGTGCCAGCAGCGTCGGCGCCATAGGTGGATACGAGCAGTACTTC,CASSVGAIGGYEQYF
-,TRBV7-9,TRBJ2-3,-,TGTGCCAGCAGCTTAGCTGAAGTCCCAGATACGCAGTATTTT,CASSLAEVPDTQYF
-,TRBV28,TRBJ1-5,-,TGTGCCAGTGGCAGGGACAATAGCAATCAGCCCCAGCATTTT,CASGRDNSNQPQHF
-,TRBV13,TRBJ2-7,-,TGTGCCAGCAGCCCGGGACGGGCCTCCTACGAGCAGTACTTC,CASSPGRASYEQYF
-,TRBV21-1,TRBJ2-1,-,TGTGCCAGCAGCATTCTCCGGACAGGGGGAGGGCACAATGAGCAGTTCTTC,CASSILRTGGGHNEQFF
TRBD2,TRBV27,TRBJ2-1,-,TGTGCCAGCAGTCCGGGAGGGCCCGGTAATGAGCAGTTCTTC,CASSPGGPGNEQFF
-,TRBV11-2,TRBJ2-2,-,TGTGCCAGCAGCCTCAACACCGGGGAGCTGTTTTTT,CASSLNTGELFF
-,TRBV7-6,TRBJ2-2,-,TGTGCCAGCAGCTTAGACAGCCTCACCGGGGAGCTGTTTTTT,CASSLDSLTGELFF
-,TRBV10-3,TRBJ2-7,few,TGTGCCACCAGCGCCGGCGAGCAGTACTTC,CATSAGEQYF
TRBD2,TRBV11-2,TRBJ2-1,-,TGTGCCAGCAGCTTATCAAGGACTAGCGTTTACAATGAGCAGTTCTTC,CASSLSRTSVYNEQFF
-,TRBV19,TRBJ2-7,-,TGTGCCAGTAGTATATCCAGCGACTCCTACGAGCAGTACTTC,CASSISSDSYEQYF
-,TRBV13,TRBJ2-7,-,TGTGCCAGCAGCTTACAGGGGCACTACGAGCAGTACTTC,CASSLQGHYEQYF
-,TRBV19,TRBJ2-1,-,TGTGCCAGTAGTATCATCAGGTATAGCTCCTACAATGAGCAGTTCTTC,CASSIIRYSSYNEQFF
-,TRBV28,TRBJ2-7,-,TGTGCCAGCAGTTTGTCCGGCAGCTCCTACGAGCAGTACTTC,CASSLSGSSYEQYF
-,TRBV14,TRBJ2-1,-,TGTGCCAGCAGCCAAGATACGGGCTCCTACAATGAGCAGTTCTTC,CASSQDTGSYNEQFF
TRBD1,TRBV4-1,TRBJ1-2,-,TGCGCCAGCAGCCAGATAGTAGAGGGGGCTCCTTCCTTC,CASSQIVEGAPSF
TRBD2,TRBV4-2,TRBJ2-1,-,TGTGCCAGCAGCCAAGACAACATCGCCCTAGCGGGAGTAGGTGGCAATGAGCAGTTCTTC,CASSQDNIALAGVGGNEQFF
TRBD1,TRBV10-3,TRBJ2-7,-,TGTGCCATCAGAAGCACAGGGGGCACGGGCGAGCAGTACTTC,CAIRSTGGTGEQYF
-,TRBV30,TRBJ1-1,-,TGTGCCTGGAGTGCCCCAGGGGAAGCTTTCTTT,CAWSAPGEAFF
TRBD2,TRBV30,TRBJ2-1,-,TGTGCCTGCGCCTTAGCGGGAAGGTACAATGAGCAGTTCTTC,CACALAGRYNEQFF
-,TRBV5-6,TRBJ2-1,once,TGTGCCAGCAGCTTCACTGGTGGCTACAATGAGCAGTTCTTC,CASSFTGGYNEQFF
TRBD1,TRBV19,TRBJ1-5,-,TGTGCCAGTAGTATGGACGCTCAGGGGGCCCATCAGCCCCAGCATTTT,CASSMDAQGAHQPQHF
-,TRBV15,TRBJ2-7,once,TGTGCCACCAGCAGACAGGGCGAATACGAGCAGTACTTC,CATSRQGEYEQYF
-,TRBV5-6,TRBJ2-4,once,TGTGCCAGCAGCTCTTGGCAGGCTTTAGCCAAAAACATTCAGTACTTC,CASSSWQALAKNIQYF
-,TRBV18,TRBJ1-1,-,TGTGCCAGCTCACCCCGGGCGAGGGGAGGGCCGAACACTGAAGCTTTCTTT,CASSPRARGGPNTEAFF
-,TRBV15,TRBJ1-5,-,TGTGCCACCAGCCGGGGGCCCAGCAATCAGCCCCAGCATTTT,CATSRGPSNQPQHF
TRBD1,TRBV7-9,TRBJ1-5,-,TGTGCCAGCAGCTTAGAGGGGGCAGGGCAGCCCCAGCATTTT,CASSLEGAGQPQHF
TRBD1,TRBV9,TRBJ2-7,-,TGTGCCAGCAGCGCCGCAGGGGGCGGCGAGCAGTACTTC,CASSAAGGGEQYF
-,TRBV11-2,TRBJ2-3,-,TGTGCCAGCAGCTTAGAAGGGGGAGTCACAGATACGCAGTATTTT,CASSLEGGVTDTQYF
TRBD2,TRBV13,TRBJ2-7,-,TGTGCCAGCAGGAAAGCGGGAGGGCAATACGAGCAGTACTTC,CASRKAGGQYEQYF
-,TRBV4-2,TRBJ2-7,-,TGTGCCAGCAGCCAAGAATACTTGACCGAGCAGTACTTC,CASSQEYLTEQYF
TRBD2,TRBV7-2,TRBJ2-5,-,TGTGCCAGCAGCTTAGTAACGGGAGGGCCTGAGGAGACCCAGTACTTC,CASSLVTGGPEETQYF
-,TRBV28,TRBJ1-4,-,TGTGCCAGCCGAGAGAACAATGAAAAACTGTTTTTT,CASRENNEKLFF
-,TRBV5-1,TRBJ1-1,once,TGCGCCAGCAGCTTTGGACAGACGAACACTGAAGCTTTCTTT,CASSFGQTNTEAFF
-,TRBV4-1,TRBJ1-4,-,TGCGCCAGCAGCCGGATCGGGGAAAAACTGTTTTTT,CASSRIGEKLFF
-,TRBV18,TRBJ2-1,-,TGTGCCAGCTCACCAGGGGTAGGTGGGGGCTATGAGCAGTTCTTC,CASSPGVGGGYEQFF